The 10 T cell receptor beta chains reported below all come from one sample, sequenced in a study of blood T cell repertoires in COVID-19. The data were produced by immunoSEQ multiplex PCR, yet TCRdb's version contains in-frame clones alone and is incomplete. Among 15,000 or so clones listed, roughly 87% were seen once. The sample consisted of peripheral blood. These receptors originate from a man aged 50-59 years with active COVID-19.

This chain connects TRBV19 to TRBJ2-4, with 11 nucleotides matching TRBD2. The V gene end was trimmed by 6 bases and the J gene end by 1 base; junction bases not matched to a gene: 5. Germline CDR1 is LNHDA and CDR2 is SQIVND (reference sequence). This CDR3 is 16 amino acids long. The CDR3 region is CASRTSGRLAKNIQYF. CDR3 coding DNA: TGTGCCAGTAGAACTAGCGGGAGACTGGCCAAAAACATTCAGTACTTC.

This clone was detected only once. J is TRBJ1-2 and V is TRBV5-1, with D possibly being TRBD1 (6 bases). Per the germline V gene, CDR1 is SGHRS and CDR2 is YFSETQ. Trimming stripped 2 bases from V and 2 bases from J, with 10 bases between. There are 14 residues in the CDR3. This chain's CDR3 is CASSLQGDNYGYTF. CDR3 coding DNA: TGCGCCAGCAGCTTACAGGGAGACAACTATGGCTACACCTTC.

The V call is TRBV30, the J call TRBJ1-5, with TRBD1 as a possible D gene (6 bases). V lost 2 bases and J lost 6, with 23 bases in between. The germline V gene has CDR1 GTSNPN and CDR2 SVGIG (reference sequence). CDR3 length equals 17 residues. The CDR3 DNA reads TGTGCCTGGAGTCCGAGACTGAACAGGGACGGTACTCAGCCCCAGCATTTT. As protein: CAWSPRLNRDGTQPQHF.

The V call is TRBV24-1, the J call TRBJ2-7; TRBD1 matches at 10 bases. This CDR3 comprises 15 residues. Trimming at V came to 3 bases and at J to 4 bases, leaving 5 bases not matched to a gene. Germline V gene data show CDR1 as KGHDR and CDR2 as SFDVKD. In DNA, the CDR3 is TGTGCCACCAGTGATACGACAGGGGGCACTTACGAGCAGTACTTC. Its translation is CATSDTTGGTYEQYF.

This clone was counted between two and nine times. The chain carries TRBV28 and TRBJ2-3; a possible D gene is TRBD2 (5 bases). There are 16 residues in the CDR3. V was shortened by 5 bases and J by 0 bases, with 15 bases between the two germline ends. Looked up from germline, CDR1 is MDHEN and CDR2 is SYDVKM. The CDR3 region has the DNA TGTGCCAGCAGTCCCCCACTGGGAGAAAGCACAGATACGCAGTATTTT. It yields the protein CASSPPLGESTDTQYF.

This chain links TRBV7-2 with TRBJ2-4; D gene uncertain. The CDR3 sequence is 13 residues long. Germline-derived CDR1 and CDR2 are SGHTA and FQGNSA. Trimming pared 1 base from V and 7 bases from J, leaving 8 bases between. DNA for the CDR3: TGTGCCAGCAGCTTAGGAGCGTCTAACATTCAGTACTTC. Translated: CASSLGASNIQYF. Using reference TRBV7-2 and TRBJ2-4 for the parts outside the CDR3, the full variable domain is GAGVSQSPSNKVTEKGKDVELRCDPISGHTALYWYRQSLGQGLEFLIYFQGNSAPDKSGLPSDRFSAERTGGSVSTLTIQRTQQEDSAVYLCASSLGASNIQYFGAGTRLSVL.

The chain recombines TRBV28 with TRBJ2-1; D not resolved. Germline lookup yields CDR1 MDHEN and CDR2 SYDVKM. CDR3 length: 16 amino acids. The V end was cut by 2 bases, the J end by 0 bases, with 11 bases between. As DNA, the CDR3 is TGTGCCAGCAGTTTAATGGCGGCGAGCTCCTACAATGAGCAGTTCTTC. Translation: CASSLMAASSYNEQFF.

V usage is TRBV14 and J usage is TRBJ1-4; weak D call: TRBD1 (5 bases). The CDR3 sequence is 15 residues long. Trimming pared 4 bases from V and 1 base from J, leaving 10 bases between. Germline V gene lookup returns CDR1 SGHDN and CDR2 FVKESK. CDR3 in amino acids: CASSRIGGTNEKLFF. DNA of the CDR3: TGTGCCAGCAGCCGGATCGGGGGAACTAATGAAAAACTGTTTTTT.

The chain carries TRBV11-3 and TRBJ1-1; D unclear. V gave up 3 bases and J gave up 0 bases, with 8 bases separating them. The CDR3 consists of 14 residues. Germline V gives CDR1 SGHNT, CDR2 YENEEA. The CDR3 DNA sequence: TGTGCCAGCAGCTTTAGAGGATTGAACACTGAAGCTTTCTTT. Amino acid sequence: CASSFRGLNTEAFF.

The chain uses TRBV5-8 and TRBJ2-7; D is undetermined. CDR3 length: 12 residues. The germline gives CDR1 SGHTS, CDR2 YDEGEE. The V gene lost 4 bases and the J gene lost 4 bases, with 9 bases spanning the gap. CDR3 nucleotides: TGTGCCAGCAGCGAAAGAGGATACGAGCAGTACTTC. It is translated as CASSERGYEQYF. Filled out from reference TRBV5-8 and TRBJ2-7, the complete variable domain reads EAGVTQSPTHLIKTRGQQATLRCSPISGHTSVYWYQQALGLGLQFLLWYDEGEERNRGNFPPRFSGRQFPNYSSELNVNALELEDSALYLCASSERGYEQYFGPGTRLTVT.